This T cell receptor beta chain comes out of a study of T cell responses to AZD1222 COVID-19 vaccine. Study outcomes and limitations: Receipt of two AZD1222 doses was followed by a rise in Spike-specific TCR breadth and depth. Donors were mostly white British, more females; clonal diversity possibly underestimated.

Germline V gene sequence: CDR1 MNHEY, CDR2 SMNVEV (reference sequence). The CDR3 is 15 residues long. J lost 1 base, V lost 10 bases, and 11 bases had no gene match. As to this clone: Its antigen is not identified.

Repertoires were generated with immunoSEQ multiplex PCR, while TCRdb's copy carries only in-frame clones and drops some. The repertoire holds 180,000 or so clones, about nine tenths seen once, with around 1.9% in the top ten. The sequences come from peripheral blood, collected 28 days after the second AZD1222 dose. V and J are TRBV27 and TRBJ2-7; 9 positions match TRBD2. The receptor was isolated from an adult who received the AZD1222 COVID-19 vaccine. The CDR3 DNA reads as TGTGCCACCCAACCAAGCGGGGGGTATTCCTACGAGCAGTACTTC. Amino acid sequence: CATQPSGGYSYEQYF.